Below, one TCR beta chain is given with its context. This CDR3 has 15 amino acids. Trimming took 4 bases from V and 3 from J; bases not matched to a gene: 1. Germline V CDR1 and CDR2: SGDLS, YYNGEE. This sample stems from a study of early T cells in non-severe SARS-CoV-2 infection. TCRdb re-called the 5' RACE reads with MiXCR, one entry per CDR3 protein. The table includes around 59,000 distinct CDR3 sequences, around an eighth detected once. The sequence was collected from an adult who was a healthcare worker with PCR-confirmed SARS-CoV-2 infection or an uninfected control (not recorded which). The chain joins TRBV9 to TRBJ2-2, with TRBD2 matching over 12 bases. The sequenced sample was whole blood. The CDR3 sequence is CASSRLAGDTGELFF. CDR3 in DNA: TGTGCCAGCAGCCGACTAGCGGGAGACACCGGGGAGCTGTTTTTT.